The 19 T cell receptor beta chains below come from one sample, sequenced in a study of OX40 agonist ivuxolimab in advanced cancers. Clones were sequenced by immunoSEQ multiplex PCR, and TCRdb holds only the in-frame ones, with some missing. This sample has under 100,000 clones, with 80% to 90% found just once. Sequences were derived from CD4+ or CD8+ T cells sorted from blood, sampled in a trial of the OX40 agonist ivuxolimab. The source is an adult with an advanced solid tumor such as melanoma, head and neck, liver or kidney cancer.

This chain links TRBV4-1 with TRBJ1-1; D is possibly TRBD1 (6 bases). The CDR3 has 16 residues. V lost 1 base and J 0 bases, leaving 12 bases between the germline ends. CDR1 and CDR2 from the germline V gene are MGHRA and YSYEKL. CDR3 in amino acids: CASSQVLTGMNTEAFF. The CDR3 nucleotides read TGCGCCAGCAGCCAAGTTCTCACAGGGATGAACACTGAAGCTTTCTTT.

The chain carries TRBV2 and TRBJ1-5, with no clear D. The CDR3 covers 15 residues. V was pared by 2 bases and J by 2 bases, with 10 bases between. Germline V gene sequence: CDR1 SNHLY, CDR2 FYNNEI. The CDR3 sequence is CASSERHGGNQPQHF. CDR3 DNA sequence: TGTGCCAGCAGTGAAAGACACGGGGGCAATCAGCCCCAGCATTTT.

V usage is TRBV21-1 and J usage is TRBJ2-7. TRBV21-1 is marked as a pseudogene. This CDR3 spans 14 amino acids. This CDR3 reads CASSRVTGSHEQYF. In DNA form, the CDR3 reads TGTGCCAGCAGCAGGGTGACCGGTTCCCACGAGCAGTACTTC.

The V gene is TRBV7-6, the J gene TRBJ2-1; TRBD1 or TRBD2 may be the D gene (7 bases each). Germline V gene data show CDR1 as SGHVS and CDR2 as FNYEAQ. V lost 3 bases and J lost 8, with 26 bases in between. The CDR3 consists of 18 residues. CDR3 nucleotide sequence: TGTGCCAGCAGCTTCATTCTTTTTTTAGAGGGAGGGGGCGATGAGCAGTTCTTC. Residues: CASSFILFLEGGGDEQFF.

The rearrangement joins TRBV18 to TRBJ2-5; unclear D gene. Trimming pared 1 base from V and 5 bases from J, leaving 11 bases between. The germline V gene has CDR1 KGHSH and CDR2 LQKENI. There are 14 residues in the CDR3. CDR3 loop: CASSPLHASETQYF. The CDR3 DNA follows: TGTGCCAGCTCACCACTCCACGCCAGCGAGACCCAGTACTTC.

This chain uses TRBV5-1 with TRBJ1-4, with 7 bases matching TRBD1. Germline-derived CDR1 and CDR2 are SGHRS and YFSETQ. The ends lost 3 bases at V and 4 bases at J; junction bases unmatched: 3. The CDR3 sequence is 14 residues long. DNA for the CDR3: TGCGCCAGCAGCTCGGGACAGAGTAATGAAAAACTGTTTTTT. Protein product: CASSSGQSNEKLFF. The variable domain in full, with the rest retrieved from reference TRBV5-1 and TRBJ1-4, is KAGVTQTPRYLIKTRGQQVTLSCSPISGHRSVSWYQQTPGQGLQFLFEYFSETQRNKGNFPGRFSGRQFSNSRSEMNVSTLELGDSALYLCASSSGQSNEKLFFGSGTQLSVL.

This chain links TRBV27 with TRBJ2-7; TRBD1 agrees at 9 bases. The CDR3 runs to 13 residues. Germline loops: CDR1 MNHEY, CDR2 SMNVEV (reference sequence). J lost 2 bases, V lost 6 bases, and 2 bases had no gene match. In DNA, the CDR3 is TGTGCCAGCAGCAGGACAGGGGCCTACGAGCAGTACTTC. Amino acids: CASSRTGAYEQYF.

V usage is TRBV18 and J usage is TRBJ2-2, with D perhaps given as TRBD1 or TRBD2 (5 bases each). Germline V gives CDR1 KGHSH, CDR2 LQKENI. The CDR3 has 16 residues. V was cut by 2 bases and J by 0 bases, with 10 bases left in between. Here the CDR3 reads CASSPRMGANTGELFF. CDR3 nucleotide sequence: TGTGCCAGCTCACCAAGGATGGGGGCGAACACCGGGGAGCTGTTTTTT. The full variable domain, rest sourced from reference TRBV18 and TRBJ2-2, is NAGVMQNPRHLVRRRGQEARLRCSPMKGHSHVYWYRQLPEEGLKFMVYLQKENIIDESGMPKERFSAEFPKEGPSILRIQQVVRGDSAAYFCASSPRMGANTGELFFGEGSRLTVL.

This clone was recorded only once. The rearrangement uses TRBV7-8 and TRBJ2-2; 8 positions agree with TRBD1. Germline CDR1 reads SGHVS; CDR2 reads FQNEAQ. CDR3 size: 19 residues. Trimming removed 3 bases from V and 4 bases from J; junction bases left unmatched: 16. The CDR3 loop is CASSFGQGGFLGSTGELFF. CDR3 sequence (DNA): TGTGCCAGCAGCTTCGGACAGGGTGGTTTCTTAGGAAGCACCGGGGAGCTGTTTTTT.

This clone came up once. The rearrangement uses TRBV11-2 and TRBJ1-1; D unclear. Germline V gene lookup returns CDR1 SGHAT and CDR2 FQNNGV. V lost 6 bases and J lost 4, with 12 bases in between. The CDR3 extends over 13 amino acids. CDR3 nucleotides: TGTGCCAGCAGTTTGAGGTGGGGCACTGAAGCTTTCTTT. Translation: CASSLRWGTEAFF. Full variable domain (remainder filled in from reference TRBV11-2 and TRBJ1-1): EAGVAQSPRYKIIEKRQSVAFWCNPISGHATLYWYQQILGQGPKLLIQFQNNGVVDDSQLPKDRFSAERLKGVDSTLKIQPAKLEDSAVYLCASSLRWGTEAFFGQGTRLTVV.

This rearrangement joins TRBV25-1 to TRBJ2-6, with D tentatively TRBD1 or TRBD2 (5 bases each). The CDR3 is 16 residues long. Germline CDR1 is MGHDK and CDR2 is SYGVNS. The germline V and J ends were trimmed by 7 bases and 2 bases, with 15 bases remaining between them. CDR3 residues: CASIGDRGPGANVLTF. DNA for the CDR3: TGTGCCAGCATCGGCGACAGAGGGCCTGGGGCCAACGTCCTGACTTTC.

The rearrangement uses TRBV10-1 and TRBJ2-5; TRBD1 matches at 10 bases. The CDR3 is 16 residues long. Germline trimming cut 3 bases from V and 5 bases from J; bases unmatched to any gene: 9. CDR1 is WNHNN, CDR2 SYGVQD, per germline (reference sequence). The DNA for the CDR3 is TGCGCCAGCAGTGAAGGAGGGACAGGGGTATACGAGACCCAGTACTTC. Protein product: CASSEGGTGVYETQYF.

This chain links TRBV4-3 with TRBJ2-1; no reliable D call. Trimming pared 1 base from V and 2 bases from J, leaving 12 bases between. CDR3 length: 16 residues. Germline CDR1 is LGHNA and CDR2 is YSLEER. The DNA for the CDR3 is TGCGCCAGCAGCCAAGCGTCTAACTATCCCTACAATGAGCAGTTCTTC. Translation: CASSQASNYPYNEQFF.

DNA for the CDR3: TGTGCCAGCAGACCAGGGTTCAGCTACGAGCAGTACTTC. This gives the protein CASRPGFSYEQYF. The rearrangement uses TRBV2 and TRBJ2-5; D perhaps matches TRBD1 (5 bases). The J call is doubtful: the DNA matches TRBJ2-7 better. The CDR3 extends over 13 amino acids. The germline V gene has CDR1 SNHLY and CDR2 FYNNEI.

This clone occurred a few times. The gene calls are TRBV10-3 and TRBJ1-5, with a tentative D call TRBD1 (6 bases). Per the germline V gene, CDR1 is ENHRY and CDR2 is SYGVKD. CDR3 size: 15 residues. The V end was cut by 11 bases, the J end by 4 bases, with 21 bases between. This CDR3 reads CAAGGGGDTNQPQHF. The CDR3, as DNA: TGTGCCGCTGGGGGCGGAGGGGACACTAATCAGCCCCAGCATTTT.

This chain uses TRBV6-1 with TRBJ2-7, with TRBD1 as a possible D gene (6 bases). V was clipped by 0 bases and J by 4 bases, with 10 bases between them. The germline V gene encodes CDR1 MNHNS and CDR2 SASEGT. This CDR3 region has 14 residues. As DNA, the CDR3 is TGTGCCAGCAGTGAAGCGTCAGGGGCTTACGAGCAGTACTTC. It specifies CASSEASGAYEQYF.

The rearrangement uses TRBV29-1 and TRBJ2-1; TRBD2 agrees at 14 bases. Germline V gene data show CDR1 as SQVTM and CDR2 as ANQGSEA. Germline trimming cut 6 bases from V and 10 bases from J; bases unmatched to any gene: 23. The CDR3 consists of 19 residues. The CDR3 loop is CSVPGRTVRLAGGPGEQFF. DNA for the CDR3: TGCAGCGTCCCTGGTCGGACGGTTCGACTAGCGGGAGGGCCAGGGGAGCAGTTCTTC.

The chain couples TRBV4-3 to TRBJ2-1; 9 positions agree with TRBD1. J was trimmed by 5 bases and V by 3 bases; bases with no gene match: 8. The CDR3 spans 16 residues. CDR1 is LGHNA and CDR2 is YSLEER in the germline V gene. This CDR3 reads CASSQERDREDNEQFF. CDR3 nucleotide sequence: TGCGCCAGCAGCCAGGAGCGGGACAGGGAGGACAATGAGCAGTTCTTC.

This rearrangement joins TRBV6-1 to TRBJ1-2; D gene uncertain. CDR3 length equals 10 residues. The germline V gene has CDR1 MNHNS and CDR2 SASEGT. Trimming removed 10 bases from V and 3 bases from J, with 6 bases in between. The CDR3 DNA is TGTGCCACCGGGGACTATGGCTACACCTTC. Its protein product is CATGDYGYTF.